Listed here is a single T cell receptor (beta chain). Its cognate antigen has yet to be identified. Base qualities are missing; no much larger clone stands one base away. The CDR3 regions of human TCRbeta chains were analyzed by immunosequencing. As for the authors' bioinformatics: Repertoire TCRs were checked for matches against a reference library of SARS-CoV-2-specific TCRs that had been generated using the MIRA antigen-specificity platform. Breadth was defined as the fraction of unique TCRs that were SARS-CoV-2-associated, and depth was defined as the fraction of total T cells that were SARS-CoV-2-associated. Each spike-specific TCR was assigned to its reactive spike region and to a CD4 or CD8 class using the MIRA data. Log10-transformed breadth and depth values were compared by one-way ANOVA with Sidak's multiple comparisons tests. Not all clones reach the TCRdb copy of this immuneACCESS table, which keeps in-frame sequences only. Checked studies attribute under half of the gap to unresolved V genes and leave the rest unexplained. V and J calls and clone size are copied from that table; D and trimming were computed from the DNA. The sample table contains some 120,000 clones; only one count was recorded for more than 80% of them. The ten largest clones capture just under 4.5% of the sample.

The data stem from a study of T cell responses to AZD1222 COVID-19 vaccine (dated by TCRdb to the early 2020s). Regarding the study in general: A total of about 240 trial participants underwent TCR sequencing, of whom 207 received two doses of AZD1222 and about 25 received two doses of the MenACWY control vaccine. Trial participants were enrolled by age into 18-55, 56-69 and 70-plus year subgroups, with approximately 150, 28 and 58 TCR-sequenced participants respectively. The investigation overall reported the following: Participants were mostly white British, with more females than males. The authors suggested clonal diversity may have been underestimated. The vaccine-associated CD4 TCRs covered the entire spike protein, and the dominant responses fell in regions 160-218 and 743-854. Conclusions about previously exposed vaccinees are limited because only five to seven AZD1222 recipients were SARS-CoV-2 seropositive at baseline. Because no samples from the day 14 peak response were available, repertoires could be characterized only after the peak T cell response. The 56-69-year group was small, and its depth increase did not reach significance, likely because of low power. A significant rise in spike-specific TCR breadth and depth was observed after two AZD1222 doses relative to day 0 and relative to MenACWY recipients. Nearly half of unique spike-specific TCRs reportedly recognized epitopes outside regions mutated in the B.1.351 and B.1.1.7 variants.

The germline ends are 8 bases apart after V is trimmed by 3 bases and J by 4 bases. The CDR3 goes from the cysteine to the phenylalanine over 13 residues. The entry retains the CDR3 DNA only, 39 bases that are in frame from base 1. According to the germline V gene, CDR1 reads SGHTS and CDR2 reads YDEGEE. The time point label, as the study defines it: about 28 days (+/-7) after the second vaccine dose. AZD1222 recipients whose second dose came at about 4 weeks and those whose second dose came at about 12 weeks were combined into one group, since spike-specific TCR depth and breadth did not differ between the two schedules. Vaccinee samples came from UK trials COV001 and COV002, including a single-blind randomized controlled phase 2/3 trial of AZD1222 (ChAdOx1 nCoV-19) in healthy adults. For TCRbeta chain sequencing, PBMC samples from trial participants were taken at day 0 and at day 28 after the second dose.

This receptor was taken from an adult who received the AZD1222 COVID-19 vaccine. This specimen consisted of peripheral blood, obtained 28 days after the second AZD1222 dose. The chain uses TRBV5-8 and TRBJ2-1; the D element could tentatively be TRBD1 or TRBD2, as 5 bases agree for each. In nucleotide form, the sequence is TGTGCCAGCAGCTGGGGGACGTACAATGAGCAGTTCTTC. Protein translation: CASSWGTYNEQFF.